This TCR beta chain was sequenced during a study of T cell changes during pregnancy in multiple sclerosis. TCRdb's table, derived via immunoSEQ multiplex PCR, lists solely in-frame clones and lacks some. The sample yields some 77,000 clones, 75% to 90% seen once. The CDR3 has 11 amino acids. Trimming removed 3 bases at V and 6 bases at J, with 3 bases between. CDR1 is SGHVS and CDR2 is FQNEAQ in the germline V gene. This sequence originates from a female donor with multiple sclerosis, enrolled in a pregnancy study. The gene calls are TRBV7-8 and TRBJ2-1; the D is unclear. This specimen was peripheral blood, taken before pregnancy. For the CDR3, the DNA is TGTGCCAGCAGCTTTATCAATGAGCAGTTCTTC. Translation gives CASSFINEQFF.